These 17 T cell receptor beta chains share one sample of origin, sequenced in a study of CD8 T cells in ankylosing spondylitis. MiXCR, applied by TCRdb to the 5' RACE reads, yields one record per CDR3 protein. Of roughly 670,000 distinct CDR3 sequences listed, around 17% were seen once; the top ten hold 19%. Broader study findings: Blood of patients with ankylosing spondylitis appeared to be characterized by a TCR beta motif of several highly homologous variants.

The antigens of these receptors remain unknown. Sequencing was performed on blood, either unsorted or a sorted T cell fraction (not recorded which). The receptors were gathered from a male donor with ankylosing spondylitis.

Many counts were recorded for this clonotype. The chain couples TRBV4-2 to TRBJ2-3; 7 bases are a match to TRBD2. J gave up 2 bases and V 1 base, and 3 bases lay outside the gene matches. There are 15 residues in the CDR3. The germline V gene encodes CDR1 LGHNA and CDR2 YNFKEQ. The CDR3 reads CASSQGGGSTDTQYF. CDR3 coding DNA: TGTGCCAGCAGCCAAGGGGGGGGTTCCACAGATACGCAGTATTTT.

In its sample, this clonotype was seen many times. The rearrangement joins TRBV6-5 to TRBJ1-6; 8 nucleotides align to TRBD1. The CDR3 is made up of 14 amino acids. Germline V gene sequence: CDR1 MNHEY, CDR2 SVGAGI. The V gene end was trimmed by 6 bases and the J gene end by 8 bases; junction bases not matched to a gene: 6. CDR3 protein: CASSATGEDSPLHF. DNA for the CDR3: TGTGCCAGCAGCGCGACAGGGGAGGATTCACCCCTCCACTTT.

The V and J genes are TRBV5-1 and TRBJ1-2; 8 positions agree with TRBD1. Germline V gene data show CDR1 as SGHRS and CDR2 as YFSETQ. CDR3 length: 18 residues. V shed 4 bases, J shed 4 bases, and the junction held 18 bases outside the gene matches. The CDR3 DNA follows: TGCGCCAGCAGCGCCATGACAGGGGCCTCTCCCACCCTCTATGGCTACACCTTC. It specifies CASSAMTGASPTLYGYTF.

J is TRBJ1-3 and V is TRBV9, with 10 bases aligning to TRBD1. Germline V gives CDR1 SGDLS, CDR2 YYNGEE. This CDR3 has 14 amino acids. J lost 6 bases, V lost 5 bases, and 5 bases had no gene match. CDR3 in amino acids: CASSPGTGENTIYF. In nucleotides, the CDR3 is TGTGCCAGCAGTCCCGGGACAGGGGAAAACACCATATATTTT.

The CDR3 loop reads CSVERLARTQYF. CDR3 nucleotides: TGCAGCGTTGAACGACTAGCGCGGACCCAGTACTTC. The chain uses TRBV29-1 and TRBJ2-5, with 8 bases matching TRBD2. Germline V gene lookup returns CDR1 SQVTM and CDR2 ANQGSEA. This CDR3 has 12 amino acids. After removal of 2 bases from V and 7 bases from J, the junction contained 3 bases not matched to a gene.

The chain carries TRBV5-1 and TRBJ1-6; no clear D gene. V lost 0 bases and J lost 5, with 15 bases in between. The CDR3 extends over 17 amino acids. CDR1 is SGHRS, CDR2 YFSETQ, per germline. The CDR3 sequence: CASSLAGHVGHNSPLHF. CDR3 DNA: TGCGCCAGCAGCTTGGCCGGGCATGTCGGACATAATTCACCCCTCCACTTT.

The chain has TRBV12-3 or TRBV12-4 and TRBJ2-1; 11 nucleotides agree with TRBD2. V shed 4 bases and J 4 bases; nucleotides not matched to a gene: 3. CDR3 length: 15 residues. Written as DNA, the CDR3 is TGTGCCAGCAGTTATTGGACTAGCGGGTACAATGAGCAGTTCTTC. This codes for CASSYWTSGYNEQFF.

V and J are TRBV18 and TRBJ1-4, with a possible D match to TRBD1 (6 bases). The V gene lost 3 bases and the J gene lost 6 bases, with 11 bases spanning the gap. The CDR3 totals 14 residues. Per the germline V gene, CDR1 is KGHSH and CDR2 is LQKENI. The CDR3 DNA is TGTGCCAGCTCACCGGACAGAAGCCATGAAAAACTGTTTTTT. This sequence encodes CASSPDRSHEKLFF.

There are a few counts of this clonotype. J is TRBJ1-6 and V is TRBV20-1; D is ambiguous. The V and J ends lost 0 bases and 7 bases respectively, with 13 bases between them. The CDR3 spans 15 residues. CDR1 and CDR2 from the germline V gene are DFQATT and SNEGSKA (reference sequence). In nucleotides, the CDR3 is TGCAGTGCTAGAGATCGGTCAGGTGAAAATTCACCCCTCCACTTT. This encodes CSARDRSGENSPLHF.

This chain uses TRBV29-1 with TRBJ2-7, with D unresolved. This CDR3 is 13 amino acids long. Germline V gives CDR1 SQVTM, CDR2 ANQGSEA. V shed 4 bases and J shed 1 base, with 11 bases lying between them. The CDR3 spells CSVGPASSYEQYF. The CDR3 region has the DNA TGCAGCGTTGGGCCAGCGTCTTCCTACGAGCAGTACTTC.

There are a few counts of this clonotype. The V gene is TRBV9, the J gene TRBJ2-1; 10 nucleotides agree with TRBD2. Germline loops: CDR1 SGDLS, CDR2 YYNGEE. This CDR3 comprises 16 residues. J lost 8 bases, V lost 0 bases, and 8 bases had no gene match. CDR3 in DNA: TGTGCCAGCAGCGTAGCTACTAGCGGGATAGATGATGAGCAGTTCTTC. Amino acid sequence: CASSVATSGIDDEQFF.

CDR3 loop: CSAQGQDYGYTF. The CDR3 region has the DNA TGCAGCGCCCAGGGGCAGGACTATGGCTACACCTTC. J is TRBJ1-2 and V is TRBV29-1; possible D gene TRBD1, 6 bases. Germline V lookup: CDR1 SQVTM, CDR2 ANQGSEA. This CDR3 region has 12 residues. Trimming left V 7 bases short and J 3 bases short, with 12 bases between.

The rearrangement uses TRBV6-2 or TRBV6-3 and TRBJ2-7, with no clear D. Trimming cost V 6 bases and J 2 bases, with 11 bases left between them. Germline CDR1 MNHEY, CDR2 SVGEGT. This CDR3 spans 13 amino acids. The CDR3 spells CASSTAAPYEQYF. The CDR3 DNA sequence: TGTGCCAGCAGCACCGCGGCTCCCTACGAGCAGTACTTC.

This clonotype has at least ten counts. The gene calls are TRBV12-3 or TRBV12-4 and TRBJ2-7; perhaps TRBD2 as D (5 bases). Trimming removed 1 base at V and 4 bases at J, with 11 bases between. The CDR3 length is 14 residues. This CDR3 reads CASSLGLAAYEQYF. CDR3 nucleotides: TGTGCCAGCAGTTTAGGCCTAGCCGCTTACGAGCAGTACTTC.

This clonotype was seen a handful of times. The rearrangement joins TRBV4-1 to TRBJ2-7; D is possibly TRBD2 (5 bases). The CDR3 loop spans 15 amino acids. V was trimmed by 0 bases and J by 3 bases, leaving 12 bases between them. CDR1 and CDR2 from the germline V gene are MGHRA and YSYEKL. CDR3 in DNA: TGCGCCAGCAGCCAAGAAAGAGCGGAGGTCTACGAGCAGTACTTC. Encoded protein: CASSQERAEVYEQYF.

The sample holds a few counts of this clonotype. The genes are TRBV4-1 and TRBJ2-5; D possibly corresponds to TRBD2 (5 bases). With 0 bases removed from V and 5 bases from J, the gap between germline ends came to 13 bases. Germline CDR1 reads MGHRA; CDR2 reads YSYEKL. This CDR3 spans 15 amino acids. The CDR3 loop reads CASSQEDGVVETQYF. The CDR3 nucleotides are TGCGCCAGCAGCCAAGAGGACGGGGTCGTGGAGACCCAGTACTTC.

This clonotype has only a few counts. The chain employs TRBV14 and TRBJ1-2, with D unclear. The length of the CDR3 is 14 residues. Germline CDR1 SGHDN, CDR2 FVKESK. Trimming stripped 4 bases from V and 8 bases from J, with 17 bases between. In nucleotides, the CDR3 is TGTGCCAGCAGCCCGTCCATAAATATCCGGGGCTACACCTTC. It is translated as CASSPSINIRGYTF.